This TCR beta chain was identified in a study of blood T cell repertoires in COVID-19. The method was immunoSEQ multiplex PCR; TCRdb's version includes in-frame clones alone and lacks a portion of them. The table records around 190,000 clones, roughly 82% of them present only once. Sequenced material: PBMCs or T cells enriched from blood (not recorded which). This receptor was identified in a man aged 35 to 55 with acute COVID-19.

This chain's CDR3 is CASSQDTGWNTEAFF. The CDR3 coding sequence is TGTGCCAGCAGCCAAGATACAGGGTGGAACACTGAAGCTTTCTTT. J is TRBJ1-1 and V is TRBV3-1 (or the pseudogene TRBV3-2), with D possibly being TRBD1 (6 bases). There are 15 residues in the CDR3. Germline assignment: CDR1 LGHDT and CDR2 YNNKEL (reference sequence). V lost 0 bases and J lost 1, with 9 bases in between.